These 2 T cell receptor beta chains were all obtained from the same sample, sequenced in a study of identical twins. TCRdb redid the calling of the 5' RACE reads with MiXCR, one entry per CDR3 protein. The sample yields about 280,000 distinct CDR3 sequences, approximately 8% seen once. The same sample was also used in a study of yellow fever vaccine responses in identical twins.

The specimen sequenced was memory (CD45RO+) T cells sorted from blood. The receptors derive from a woman between 18 and 30 years old in good health.

Details on this clonotype: It may be a read error: a sequence one base away is much more abundant. The CDR3 here is CAISEEPAGYEQYF. CDR3 DNA: TGTGCCATCAGTGAGGAACCAGCGGGATACGAGCAGTACTTC. This chain joins TRBV10-3 and TRBJ2-7; 7 bases are a match to TRBD2. There are 14 residues in the CDR3. Germline V gene data show CDR1 as ENHRY and CDR2 as SYGVKD. J lost 4 bases, V lost 2 bases, and 5 bases had no gene match.

This clonotype was seen repeatedly, ten times or more. The chain is built from TRBV5-1 and TRBJ1-1; TRBD1 might be the D (6 bases). There are 15 residues in the CDR3. Trimming removed 5 bases at V and 2 bases at J, with 16 bases between. CDR1 is SGHRS, CDR2 YFSETQ, per germline. CDR3 in DNA: TGCGCCAGCAGAAGAGGGGACACCCTTAACACTGAAGCTTTCTTT. This codes for CASRRGDTLNTEAFF.